A single sample is the source of the 8 T cell receptor beta chains below, sequenced in a study of blood T cells in healthy people across ages. Primed by a sample-barcoded 5' primer and a J-beta primer mix, a second PCR proceeded for 7 to 11 cycles. Via MiXCR, TCRdb re-called the 5' RACE reads, giving one row per CDR3 protein. The top ten hold less than 20% of the sample, which has roughly 500,000 distinct CDR3 sequences, 27% seen once. Sequencing input: blood. These receptors originate from a woman between 65 and 79 years old in good health.

The chain employs TRBV10-3 and TRBJ1-1; D is uncertain. Per germline, CDR1 ENHRY and CDR2 SYGVKD. The length of the CDR3 is 15 residues. The V end lost 0 bases, the J end lost 4 bases, and 12 bases lay between the germline ends. The CDR3 bases are TGTGCCATCAGTGAGTCGTTCGGGTTGGGCACTGAAGCTTTCTTT. It specifies CAISESFGLGTEAFF.

The J gene is TRBJ1-2, the V gene TRBV12-3 or TRBV12-4; maybe TRBD1 (5 bases). With 5 bases removed from V and 2 bases from J, the gap between germline ends came to 15 bases. This CDR3 region has 15 residues. CDR3 amino acids: CASSRGVGGNYGYTF. The CDR3 DNA follows: TGTGCCAGCAGTAGGGGAGTCGGGGGGAACTATGGCTACACCTTC.

The V and J genes are TRBV5-1 and TRBJ2-2; TRBD2 might be the D (6 bases). Germline lookup yields CDR1 SGHRS and CDR2 YFSETQ. This CDR3 is built from 15 residues. V shed 1 base and J shed 5 bases, with 12 bases lying between them. CDR3 nucleotide sequence: TGCGCCAGCAGCTTGACGGGTCGGGAGACCGGGGAGCTGTTTTTT. Protein: CASSLTGRETGELFF.

The chain has TRBV2 and TRBJ2-5; 9 positions match TRBD1. CDR3 length: 13 residues. Germline V CDR1 and CDR2: SNHLY, FYNNEI. Unmatched junction bases numbered 0, after V lost 4 bases and J lost 3 bases. CDR3 DNA sequence: TGTGCCAGCAGTGGGGACAGGGAAGAGACCCAGTACTTC. Translation: CASSGDREETQYF.

This clonotype turned up a few times. The chain carries TRBV5-1 and TRBJ2-3, with 7 bases matching TRBD2. V lost 5 bases and J lost 2; bases outside the gene matches: 5. Germline V gene lookup returns CDR1 SGHRS and CDR2 YFSETQ. The CDR3 is made up of 14 amino acids. The CDR3: CASRLRGTTDTQYF. As DNA, the CDR3 is TGCGCCAGCAGGTTGCGGGGGACCACAGATACGCAGTATTTT.

The chain combines TRBV12-3 or TRBV12-4 with TRBJ2-5; the match to TRBD2 covers 11 bases. The J call is in doubt because the DNA end fits TRBJ2-1 better. The CDR3 runs 18 residues. This CDR3 reads CASSLSGLAGGPYNEQFF. As DNA, the CDR3 is TGTGCCAGCAGTTTGTCTGGGCTAGCGGGAGGACCGTACAATGAGCAGTTCTTC.

This clonotype was seen only a few times. This rearrangement joins TRBV30 to TRBJ1-4; perhaps TRBD1 as D (6 bases). The CDR3 covers 14 residues. V lost 7 bases to trimming and J lost 7 bases, with 19 bases between them. Germline V gene data show CDR1 as GTSNPN and CDR2 as SVGIG (reference sequence). The DNA for the CDR3 is TGTGCCTCCCTAATCCAGGGGAGTGGTGAAAAACTGTTTTTT. As protein: CASLIQGSGEKLFF.

This rearrangement joins TRBV19 to TRBJ2-5; D gene uncertain. CDR3 length: 12 residues. Trimming took 5 bases from V and 5 from J, leaving 9 bases between them. Germline loops: CDR1 LNHDA, CDR2 SQIVND (reference sequence). This CDR3 is CASSRKGETQYF. CDR3 sequence (DNA): TGTGCCAGTAGTCGGAAAGGGGAGACCCAGTACTTC.